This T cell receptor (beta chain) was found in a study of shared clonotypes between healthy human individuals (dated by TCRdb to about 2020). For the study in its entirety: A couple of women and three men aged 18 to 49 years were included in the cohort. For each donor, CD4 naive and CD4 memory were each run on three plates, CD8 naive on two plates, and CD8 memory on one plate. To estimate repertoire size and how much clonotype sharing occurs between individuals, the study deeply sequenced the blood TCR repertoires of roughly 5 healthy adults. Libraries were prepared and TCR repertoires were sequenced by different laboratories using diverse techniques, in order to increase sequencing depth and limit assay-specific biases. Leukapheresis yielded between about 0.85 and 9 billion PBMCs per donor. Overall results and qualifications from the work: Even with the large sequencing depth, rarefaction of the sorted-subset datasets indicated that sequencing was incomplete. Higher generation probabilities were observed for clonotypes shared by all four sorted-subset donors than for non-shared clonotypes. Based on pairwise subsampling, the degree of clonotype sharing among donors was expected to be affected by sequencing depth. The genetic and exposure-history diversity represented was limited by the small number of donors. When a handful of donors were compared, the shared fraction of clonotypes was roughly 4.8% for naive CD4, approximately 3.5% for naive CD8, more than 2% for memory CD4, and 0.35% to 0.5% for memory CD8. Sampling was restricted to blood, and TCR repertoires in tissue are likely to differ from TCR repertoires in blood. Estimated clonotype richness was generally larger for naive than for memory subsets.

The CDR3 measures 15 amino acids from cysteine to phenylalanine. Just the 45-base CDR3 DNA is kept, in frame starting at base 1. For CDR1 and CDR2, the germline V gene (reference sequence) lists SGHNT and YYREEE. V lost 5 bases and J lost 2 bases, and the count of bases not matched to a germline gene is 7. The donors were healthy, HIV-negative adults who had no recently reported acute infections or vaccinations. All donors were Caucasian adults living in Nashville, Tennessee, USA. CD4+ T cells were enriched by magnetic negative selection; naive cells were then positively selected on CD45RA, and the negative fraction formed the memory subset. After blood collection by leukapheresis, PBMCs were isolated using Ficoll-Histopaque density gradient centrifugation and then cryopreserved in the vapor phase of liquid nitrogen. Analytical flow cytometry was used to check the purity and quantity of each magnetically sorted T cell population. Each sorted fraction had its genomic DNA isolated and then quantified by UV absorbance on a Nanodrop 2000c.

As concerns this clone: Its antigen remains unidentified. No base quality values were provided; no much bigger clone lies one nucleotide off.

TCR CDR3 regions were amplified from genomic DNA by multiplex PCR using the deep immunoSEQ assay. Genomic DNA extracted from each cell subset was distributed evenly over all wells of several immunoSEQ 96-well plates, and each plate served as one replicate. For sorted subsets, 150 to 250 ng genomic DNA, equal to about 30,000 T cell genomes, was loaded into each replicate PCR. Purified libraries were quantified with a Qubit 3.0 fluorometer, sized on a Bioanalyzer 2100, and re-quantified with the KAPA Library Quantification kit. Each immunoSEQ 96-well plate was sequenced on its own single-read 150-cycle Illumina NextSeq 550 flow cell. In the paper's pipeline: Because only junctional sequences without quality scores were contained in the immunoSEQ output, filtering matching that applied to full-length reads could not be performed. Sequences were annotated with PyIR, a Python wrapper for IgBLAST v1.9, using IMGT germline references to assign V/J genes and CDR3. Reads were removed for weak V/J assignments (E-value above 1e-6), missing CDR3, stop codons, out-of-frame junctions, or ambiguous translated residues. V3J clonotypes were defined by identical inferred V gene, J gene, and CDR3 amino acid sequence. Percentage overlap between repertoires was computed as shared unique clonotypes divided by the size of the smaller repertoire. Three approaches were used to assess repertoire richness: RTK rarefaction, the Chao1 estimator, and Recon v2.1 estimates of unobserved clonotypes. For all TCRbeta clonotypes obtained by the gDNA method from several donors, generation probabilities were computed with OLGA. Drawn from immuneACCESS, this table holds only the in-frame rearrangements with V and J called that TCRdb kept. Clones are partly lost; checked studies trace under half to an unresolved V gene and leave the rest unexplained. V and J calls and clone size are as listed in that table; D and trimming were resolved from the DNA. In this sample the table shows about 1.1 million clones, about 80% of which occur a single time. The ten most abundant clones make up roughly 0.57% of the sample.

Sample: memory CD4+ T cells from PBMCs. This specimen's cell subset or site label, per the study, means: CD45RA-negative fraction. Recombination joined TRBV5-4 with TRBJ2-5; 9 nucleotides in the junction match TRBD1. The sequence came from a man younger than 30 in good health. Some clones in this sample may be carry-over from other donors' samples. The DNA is TGTGCCAGCAGGTCACCGGGACAGGGTCAAGAGACCCAGTACTTC. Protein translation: CASRSPGQGQETQYF.